The entry below describes one TCR beta chain. Its target antigen remains unknown. Within one base of it there is no much larger clone, and no base qualities were kept. The cysteine opens and the phenylalanine closes a CDR3 of 15 amino acids. Kept here is only the CDR3 DNA, which spans 45 bases and is read in frame from base 1. V is reduced by 3 bases and J by 3 bases, leaving a spacing of 17 bases between them. CDR1 and CDR2 were assigned from the germline V gene as SQVTM and ANQGSEA. Collaborating institutions collected whole blood in K2EDTA tubes following their own protocols. For TCRbeta analysis, collaborators shipped samples as frozen whole blood, isolated PBMCs, or DNA extracted from either of those sample types. These data belong to a study of blood T cell repertoires in COVID-19 (dated by TCRdb to between 2020 and 2021). As for the study more broadly: Collaborator samples came from the United States, Italy and Spain and covered acute and convalescent phases of COVID-19. The material from the prospective study consisted of cDNA or gDNA derived from T cells, B-cell-depleted T cells, or PBMCs. Deeply sampled blood TCRbeta repertoires from subjects exposed to, actively infected with, or recovered from COVID-19 were included in the dataset. The repertoires were made available in a free public database intended to serve as a resource for research on the immune response to SARS-CoV-2. The samples were drawn from two sources: the first 160 participants of the ongoing ImmuneRACE study, and about 1,300 subjects contributed by 6 global collaborators. The sample metadata nearly always contained a de-identified subject ID, COVID-19 status, age in years and sex. Where available, HLA class I and class II types were taken from metadata supplied by the sample provider and were not determined by assay-based typing.

TCRbeta CDR3 regions were amplified from genomic DNA by means of the immunoSEQ Assay, a bias-controlled multiplex PCR. In the authors' own workflow: Nucleated cell counts per sample were estimated from amplification of reference gene primers within the assay. To quantify the absolute abundance of each unique TCRbeta CDR3 rearrangement, sequence reads were collapsed and filtered. Productive Simpson clonality was computed per sample as the square root of Simpson's diversity index over productive rearrangements. TCRdb limited this immuneACCESS table to in-frame rearrangements with V and J called. A share of clones is missing; checked studies link under half to unresolved V genes, and the rest is unexplained. That table is the source of V, J and clone size, and D and trimming were worked out from the DNA. The sample table holds about 98,000 clones, of which around 82% were seen once. 9.5% to 13% of the sample is in the top ten clones.

Summary of the overall study and its limitations: The quantity of clinical and demographic metadata differed by source and by participant and was supplied without curation.

This clonotype was obtained from a man between 70 and 80 years old with active or convalescent COVID-19. Sample: peripheral blood. The sequence links TRBV29-1 to TRBJ1-2; no D segment can be confidently identified. CDR3 protein: CSVDRPGSADYGYTF. The DNA reads TGCAGCGTTGATCGTCCGGGATCCGCAGACTATGGCTACACCTTC.